This T cell receptor beta chain was found in a study of shared clonotypes between healthy human individuals. An assay was performed, and its level was deep. Each subset's genomic DNA was split evenly across several immunoSEQ plates. The authors' processing: Filtering differed, since immunoSEQ gave only junction sequences and no quality scores. Assay used: immunoSEQ multiplex PCR; TCRdb lists only in-frame clones, some missing. V and J calls and clone size are copied from that table; D and trimming were computed from the DNA. Of more than 1,200,000 clones listed, about 98.5% are singletons. Study-level findings and limits: On the whole, naive subsets had larger estimated richness than memory subsets had.

For this clone: Its antigen is unknown.

The sequence derives from a man under 40 in good health. Material: naive CD4+ T cells sorted from blood. Subset reported: CD45RA+ positively selected.

As DNA, the CDR3 is TGTGCCAGCAGTCCGTTGACAGGGGTGGGCACAGATACGCAGTATTTT. This gives the protein CASSPLTGVGTDTQYF. This chain joins TRBV27 and TRBJ2-3; 8 positions match TRBD1. This CDR3 comprises 16 residues. V trimming: 5 bases; J trimming: 1 base; junction bases outside the gene matches: 8. Germline V gene sequence: CDR1 MNHEY, CDR2 SMNVEV (reference sequence).